This TCR beta chain appears in the sequencing data of a study of PD-1 blockade in mismatch repair-deficient tumors. Study conclusions and caveats: After pembrolizumab, tumor-resident clones rose rapidly, then generally contracted before radiologic responses.

On this clone itself: Its antigen is undetermined.

Assay used: immunoSEQ multiplex PCR; TCRdb lists only in-frame clones, some missing. The sample carries around 120,000 clones, approximately 86% recorded once. This CDR3 region has 13 residues. V was clipped by 0 bases and J by 3 bases, with 7 bases between them. Germline values: CDR1 SGHRS, CDR2 YFSETQ. The specimen was peripheral blood, collected 44 weeks after starting pembrolizumab. The V gene is TRBV5-1, the J gene TRBJ2-7; D remains ambiguous. This receptor was identified in an adult with mismatch repair-deficient cancer. CDR3 sequence: CASSLEHLYEQYF. The CDR3, as DNA: TGCGCCAGCAGCTTGGAACACCTCTACGAGCAGTACTTC. The complete variable domain, with remaining parts taken from reference TRBV5-1 and TRBJ2-7, reads KAGVTQTPRYLIKTRGQQVTLSCSPISGHRSVSWYQQTPGQGLQFLFEYFSETQRNKGNFPGRFSGRQFSNSRSEMNVSTLELGDSALYLCASSLEHLYEQYFGPGTRLTVT.